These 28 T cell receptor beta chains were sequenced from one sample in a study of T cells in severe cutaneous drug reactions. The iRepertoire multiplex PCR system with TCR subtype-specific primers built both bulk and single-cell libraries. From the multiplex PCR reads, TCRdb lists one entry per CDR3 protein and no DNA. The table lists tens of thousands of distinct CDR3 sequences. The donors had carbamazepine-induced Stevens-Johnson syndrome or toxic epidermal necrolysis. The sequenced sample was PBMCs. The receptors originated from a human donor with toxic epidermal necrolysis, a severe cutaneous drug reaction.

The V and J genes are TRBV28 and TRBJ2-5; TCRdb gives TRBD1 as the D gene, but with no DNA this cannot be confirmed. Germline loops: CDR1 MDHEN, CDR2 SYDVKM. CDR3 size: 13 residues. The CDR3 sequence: CASSPLYQETQYF.

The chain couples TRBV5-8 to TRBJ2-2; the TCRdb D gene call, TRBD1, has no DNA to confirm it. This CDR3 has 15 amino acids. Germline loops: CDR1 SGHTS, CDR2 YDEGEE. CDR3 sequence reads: CASSDGQGYTGELFF.

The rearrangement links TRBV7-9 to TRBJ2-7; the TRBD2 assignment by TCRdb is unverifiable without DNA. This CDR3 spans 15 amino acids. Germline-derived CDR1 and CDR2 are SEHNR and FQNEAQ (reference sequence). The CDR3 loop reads CASSLVSLGAYEQYF. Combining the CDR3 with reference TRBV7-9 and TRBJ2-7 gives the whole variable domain DTGVSQNPRHKITKRGQNVTFRCDPISEHNRLYWYRQTLGQGPEFLTYFQNEAQLEKSRLLSDRFSAERPKGSFSTLEIQRTEQGDSAMYLCASSLVSLGAYEQYFGPGTRLTVT.

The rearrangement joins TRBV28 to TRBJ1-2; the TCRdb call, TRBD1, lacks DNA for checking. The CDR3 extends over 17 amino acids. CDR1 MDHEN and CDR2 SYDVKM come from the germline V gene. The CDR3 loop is CASSLPLGAGPNYGYTF.

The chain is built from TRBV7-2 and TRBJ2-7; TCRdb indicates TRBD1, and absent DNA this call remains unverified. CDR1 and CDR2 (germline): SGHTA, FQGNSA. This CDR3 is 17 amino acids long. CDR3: CASSVITGTGGVYEQYF.

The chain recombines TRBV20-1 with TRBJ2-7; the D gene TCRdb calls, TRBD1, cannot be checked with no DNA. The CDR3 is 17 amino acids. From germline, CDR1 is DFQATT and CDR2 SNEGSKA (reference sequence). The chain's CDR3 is CSASRPRPGQSSYEQYF.

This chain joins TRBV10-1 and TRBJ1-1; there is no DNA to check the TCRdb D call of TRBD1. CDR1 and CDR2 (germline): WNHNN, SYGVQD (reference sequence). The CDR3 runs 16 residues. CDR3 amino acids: CASSPNRGPAHTEAFF.

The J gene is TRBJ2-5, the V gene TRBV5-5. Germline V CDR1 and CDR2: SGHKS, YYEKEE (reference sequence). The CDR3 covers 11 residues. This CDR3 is CASSSGPITNF.

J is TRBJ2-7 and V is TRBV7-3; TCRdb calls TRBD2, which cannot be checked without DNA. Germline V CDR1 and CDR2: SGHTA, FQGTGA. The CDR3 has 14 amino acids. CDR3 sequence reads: CASSLTSGSYEQYF. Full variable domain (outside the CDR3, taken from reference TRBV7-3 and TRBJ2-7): GAGVSQTPSNKVTEKGKYVELRCDPISGHTALYWYRQSLGQGPEFLIYFQGTGAADDSGLPNDRFFAVRPEGSVSTLKIQRTERGDSAVYLCASSLTSGSYEQYFGPGTRLTVT.

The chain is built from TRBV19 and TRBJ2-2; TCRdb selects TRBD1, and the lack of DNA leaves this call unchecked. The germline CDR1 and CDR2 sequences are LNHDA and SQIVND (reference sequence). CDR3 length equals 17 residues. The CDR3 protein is CASSRSAGVTGTGELFF.

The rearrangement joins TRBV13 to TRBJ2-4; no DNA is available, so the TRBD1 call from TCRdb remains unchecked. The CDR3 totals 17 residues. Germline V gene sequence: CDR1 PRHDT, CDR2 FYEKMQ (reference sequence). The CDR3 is CASSLGGQGLGKNIQYF.

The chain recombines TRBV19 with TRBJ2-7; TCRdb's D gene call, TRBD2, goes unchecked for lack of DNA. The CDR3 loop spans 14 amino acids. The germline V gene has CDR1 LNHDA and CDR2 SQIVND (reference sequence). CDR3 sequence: CASSPLAGAYEQYF. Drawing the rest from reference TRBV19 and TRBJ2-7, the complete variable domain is DGGITQSPKYLFRKEGQNVTLSCEQNLNHDAMYWYRQDPGQGLRLIYYSQIVNDFQKGDIAEGYSVSREKKESFPLTVTSAQKNPTAFYLCASSPLAGAYEQYFGPGTRLTVT.

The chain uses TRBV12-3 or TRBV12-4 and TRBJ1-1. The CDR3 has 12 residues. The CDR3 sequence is CASSFRRVEAFF.

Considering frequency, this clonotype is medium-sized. The chain's CDR3 is CASSRMFTNKETQYF. The chain carries TRBV2 and TRBJ2-5. CDR3 length: 15 amino acids. CDR1 is SNHLY, CDR2 FYNNEI, per germline.

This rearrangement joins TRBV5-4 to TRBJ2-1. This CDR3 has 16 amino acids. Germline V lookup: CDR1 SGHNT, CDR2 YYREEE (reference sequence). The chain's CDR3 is CASSPAYISSYNEQFF.

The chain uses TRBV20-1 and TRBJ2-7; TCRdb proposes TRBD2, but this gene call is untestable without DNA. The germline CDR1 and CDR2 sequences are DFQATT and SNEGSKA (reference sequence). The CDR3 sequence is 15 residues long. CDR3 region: CRAGQSGRAGYEQYF.

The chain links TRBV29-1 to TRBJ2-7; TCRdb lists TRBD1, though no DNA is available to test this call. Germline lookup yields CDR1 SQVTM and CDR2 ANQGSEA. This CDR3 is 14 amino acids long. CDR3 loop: CSVVFGQGAYEQYF.

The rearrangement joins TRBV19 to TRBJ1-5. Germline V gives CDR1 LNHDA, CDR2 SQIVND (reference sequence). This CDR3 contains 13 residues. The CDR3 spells CASNWGRNQPQHF.

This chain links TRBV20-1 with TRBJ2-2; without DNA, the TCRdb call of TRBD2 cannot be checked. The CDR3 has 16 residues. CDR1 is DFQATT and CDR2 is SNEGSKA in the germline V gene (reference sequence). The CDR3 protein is CSAAPLAGAPPGELFF.

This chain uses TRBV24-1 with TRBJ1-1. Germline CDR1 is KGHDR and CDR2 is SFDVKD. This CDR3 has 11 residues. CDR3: CATSDGAEAFF.

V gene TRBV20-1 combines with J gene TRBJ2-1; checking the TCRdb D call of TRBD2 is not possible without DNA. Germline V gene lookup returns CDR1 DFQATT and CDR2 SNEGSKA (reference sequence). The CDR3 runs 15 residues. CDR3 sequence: CSASSRTFGEHEQFF.

Here the CDR3 reads CASSEYVNYNEQFF. The chain couples TRBV28 to TRBJ2-1. The length of the CDR3 is 14 residues. The germline gives CDR1 MDHEN, CDR2 SYDVKM.

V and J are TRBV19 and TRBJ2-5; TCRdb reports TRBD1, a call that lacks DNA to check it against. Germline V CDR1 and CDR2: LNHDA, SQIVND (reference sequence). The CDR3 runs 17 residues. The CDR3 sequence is CASSRGRDPLRQETQYF.

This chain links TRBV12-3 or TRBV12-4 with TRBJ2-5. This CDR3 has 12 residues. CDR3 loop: CASSLRPETQYF.

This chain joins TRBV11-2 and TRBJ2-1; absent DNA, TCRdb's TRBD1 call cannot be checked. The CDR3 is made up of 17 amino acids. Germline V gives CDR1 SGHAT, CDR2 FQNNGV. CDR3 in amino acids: CASSPVGWQGSYNEQFF.

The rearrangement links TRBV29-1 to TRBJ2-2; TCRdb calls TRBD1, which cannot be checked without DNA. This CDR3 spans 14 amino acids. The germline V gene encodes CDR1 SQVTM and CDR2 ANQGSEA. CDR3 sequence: CSVEEGQGPGELFF.

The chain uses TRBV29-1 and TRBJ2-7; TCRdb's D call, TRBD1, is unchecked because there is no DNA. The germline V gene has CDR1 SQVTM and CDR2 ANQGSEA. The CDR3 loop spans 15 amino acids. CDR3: CSVEDLTGASYEQYF.

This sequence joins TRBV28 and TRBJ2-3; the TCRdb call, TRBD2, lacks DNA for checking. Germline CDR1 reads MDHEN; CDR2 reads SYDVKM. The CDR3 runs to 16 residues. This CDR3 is CASSFGAGGPTDTQYF.